These 6 T cell receptor beta chains came from one sample sequenced in a study of T cells in Graves' hyperthyroidism and ophthalmopathy (dated 2019 in TCRdb). The library came from multiplex PCR. Sequenced using an Illumina HiSeq 2000. The TCR beta CDR3 regions were amplified from the RNA transcripts. The TCR CDR3 was subjected to a first round of RT-PCR using the HTBI primer set and the Qiagen OneStep RT-PCR kit. Using fastp at Q25 and MiXCR, TCRdb reprocessed the public reads and kept productive beta chains. Rows with a matching CDR3 protein are joined into one entry that keeps the most common DNA and genes. This sample is represented by approximately 300,000 distinct CDR3 sequences; around 17% of them were singletons. The ten most abundant clones make up 33% of the sample. Sequenced material: blood. Receptors were obtained from a young man with Graves' hyperthyroidism.

This clonotype was found a few times. Possible read error: a much larger clone is one base away. The genes are TRBV12-3 or TRBV12-4 and TRBJ1-4, with 8 bases identical to TRBD1. The CDR3 is 13 residues long. CDR3: CASSRQGAEKLLF. The CDR3 bases are TGTGCCAGCAGTCGGCAGGGGGCAGAAAAACTGCTTTTT.

This clonotype showed up many times. The chain links TRBV11-2 to TRBJ2-3; D remains ambiguous. This CDR3 comprises 13 residues. CDR1 is SGHAT, CDR2 FQNNGV, per germline. Trimming left V 1 base short and J 6 bases short, with 8 bases between. The CDR3: CASSLGWSDTQYF. The CDR3 DNA is TGTGCCAGCAGCTTAGGGTGGTCGGATACGCAGTATTTT.

This clonotype came up many times. The V gene is TRBV28, the J gene TRBJ2-7, with D perhaps being TRBD1 or TRBD2 (5 bases each). V was cut by 5 bases and J by 3 bases, with 17 bases left in between. Germline V gene lookup returns CDR1 MDHEN and CDR2 SYDVKM. The CDR3 runs 15 residues. CDR3 in amino acids: CASSAEGSRGYEQYF. CDR3 bases: TGTGCCAGCAGTGCTGAGGGGTCACGGGGCTACGAGCAGTACTTC.

In its sample, this clonotype was seen many times. The chain is built from TRBV3-1 and TRBJ2-2, with D possibly being TRBD2 (6 bases). This CDR3 is built from 15 residues. Germline CDR1 LGHDT, CDR2 YNNKEL (reference sequence). Trimming cost V 4 bases and J 6 bases, with 15 bases left between them. The CDR3 DNA follows: TGTGCCAGCAGCCTCCAGACTAGACTCCCCGGGGAGCTGTTTTTT. Amino acid sequence: CASSLQTRLPGELFF.

The genes are TRBV4-1 and TRBJ2-5; D gene ambiguous. This CDR3 is built from 14 residues. The germline V and J ends were trimmed by 0 bases and 7 bases, with 12 bases remaining between them. CDR1 is MGHRA, CDR2 YSYEKL, per germline. The CDR3 DNA is TGCGCCAGCAGCCAAGATTTGTCTTCATGGACCCAGTACTTC. Translation gives CASSQDLSSWTQYF.

The rearrangement links TRBV7-9 to TRBJ2-3, with a tentative D call TRBD1 (6 bases). In germline, CDR1 is SEHNR, CDR2 FQNEAQ (reference sequence). The CDR3 sequence is 14 residues long. V shed 0 bases and J shed 7 bases, with 11 bases lying between them. In DNA form, the CDR3 reads TGTGCCAGCAGCTTAGCGGGGGCGCCTTATACGCAGTATTTT. Translation gives CASSLAGAPYTQYF.